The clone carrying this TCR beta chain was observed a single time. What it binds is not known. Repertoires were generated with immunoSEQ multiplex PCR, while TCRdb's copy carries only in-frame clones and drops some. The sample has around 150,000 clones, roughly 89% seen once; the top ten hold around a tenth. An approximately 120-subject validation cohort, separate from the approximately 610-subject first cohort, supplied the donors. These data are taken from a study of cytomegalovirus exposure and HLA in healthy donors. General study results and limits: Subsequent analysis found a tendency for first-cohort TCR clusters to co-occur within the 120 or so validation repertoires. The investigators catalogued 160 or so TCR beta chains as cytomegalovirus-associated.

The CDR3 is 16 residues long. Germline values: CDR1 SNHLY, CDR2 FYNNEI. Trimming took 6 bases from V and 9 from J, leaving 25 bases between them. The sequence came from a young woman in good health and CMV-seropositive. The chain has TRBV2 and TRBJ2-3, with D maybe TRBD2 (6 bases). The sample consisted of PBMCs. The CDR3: CASSDAQREPTSTQYF. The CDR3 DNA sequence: TGTGCCAGCAGCGACGCCCAACGGGAGCCCACCTCAACGCAGTATTTT.